The source of this TCR beta chain is a study of OX40 agonist ivuxolimab in advanced cancers. Study summary: Patients assigned to dose escalation were diagnosed with hepatocellular carcinoma, melanoma, renal cell or head and neck cancer. Earlier anti-PD-1, anti-PD-L1 or anti-CTLA-4 therapy was permitted; over 35% had received some.

Per the germline V gene, CDR1 is SGHTA and CDR2 is FQGNSA. V gave up 0 bases and J gave up 3 bases, with 6 bases separating them. The CDR3 is made up of 14 amino acids. The assay was immunoSEQ multiplex PCR, and TCRdb's table has in-frame clones only and misses some. The sample consists of 61,000 or so clones, over 75% of them appearing once. Autoimmune disease history or systemic immunosuppression led to patient exclusion. This specimen was CD4+ or CD8+ T cells sorted from blood, taken in a trial of the OX40 agonist ivuxolimab. The chain employs TRBV7-2 and TRBJ1-5; no clear D. The receptor comes from an adult with an advanced solid tumor such as melanoma, head and neck, liver or kidney cancer. CDR3 bases: TGTGCCAGCAGCTTAGCTGGAAACAATCAGCCCCAGCATTTT. It encodes CASSLAGNNQPQHF.